This T cell receptor (beta chain) is from a study of cytomegalovirus exposure and HLA in healthy donors. PCR used 60 Vbeta primers and 13 Jbeta primers. Profiled with immunoSEQ multiplex PCR; TCRdb holds only in-frame clones, not every one. The data contain about 190,000 clones, 81% of them singletons. Germline V CDR1 and CDR2: PRHDT, FYEKMQ (reference sequence). The CDR3 length is 13 residues. V lost 3 bases and J 0 bases, leaving 5 bases between the germline ends. The sample comprised PBMCs. The TCR comes from a woman between 18 and 30 years old in good health and CMV-seropositive. The chain combines TRBV13 with TRBJ2-5; no clear D. DNA for the CDR3: TGTGCCAGCAGCTTGCAGTACCAAGAGACCCAGTACTTC. This gives the protein CASSLQYQETQYF.